This TCR beta chain emerged from a study of cytomegalovirus exposure and HLA in healthy donors. Study-level background: The Caucasian-associated ancestry cluster held over 80% of roughly 370 genotyped donors. Study-wide points: In a later analysis, several top co-occurrence clusters appeared linked to parvovirus B19, influenza, CMV and Epstein-Barr virus. TCR beta V segments were, for the most part, productive about 87% or about 30% of the time in an earlier analysis.

The PCR made use of 60 Vbeta and 13 Jbeta primers. Profiled with immunoSEQ multiplex PCR; TCRdb holds only in-frame clones, not every one. The table has approximately 180,000 clones, around 80% seen once. This CDR3 comprises 14 residues. V lost 6 bases to trimming and J lost 1 base, with 10 bases between them. CDR1 and CDR2 (germline): LNHDA, SQIVND (reference sequence). Notes on this clone: Its antigen is not identified.

J is TRBJ1-5 and V is TRBV19; D gene unclear. This receptor was obtained from a young woman in good health and CMV-seronegative. Specimen: PBMCs. CDR3 nucleotides: TGTGCCAGTAGATCCGCTCGGAGCAATCAGCCCCAGCATTTT. It codes for CASRSARSNQPQHF.